This T cell receptor beta chain was sequenced in a study of T cell responses to AZD1222 COVID-19 vaccine. The study's findings and limits: In a largely white British group with more females than males, clonal diversity was possibly underestimated. CD4 TCRs linked to vaccination spanned spike, dominating at 160-218 and 743-854. Seropositive AZD1222 recipients at baseline numbered only six or seven.

The method was immunoSEQ multiplex PCR; TCRdb's version includes in-frame clones alone and lacks a portion of them. The data hold roughly 140,000 clones, with 85% to 95% observed a single time. V lost 6 bases and J lost 7; bases outside the gene matches: 9. Germline loops: CDR1 MDHEN, CDR2 SYDVKM. This CDR3 contains 15 residues. The study pooled second doses at about 4 or about 12 weeks. Concerning this clone: Its antigen is not known.

Sequenced material: peripheral blood, taken 28 days after the second AZD1222 dose. This chain uses TRBV28 with TRBJ1-2, with 12 bases matching TRBD1. The clonotype was recovered from an adult who received the AZD1222 COVID-19 vaccine. Here the CDR3 reads CASRTPGQGAGGYTF. The CDR3 DNA reads TGTGCCAGCAGGACCCCGGGACAGGGGGCAGGTGGCTACACCTTC.